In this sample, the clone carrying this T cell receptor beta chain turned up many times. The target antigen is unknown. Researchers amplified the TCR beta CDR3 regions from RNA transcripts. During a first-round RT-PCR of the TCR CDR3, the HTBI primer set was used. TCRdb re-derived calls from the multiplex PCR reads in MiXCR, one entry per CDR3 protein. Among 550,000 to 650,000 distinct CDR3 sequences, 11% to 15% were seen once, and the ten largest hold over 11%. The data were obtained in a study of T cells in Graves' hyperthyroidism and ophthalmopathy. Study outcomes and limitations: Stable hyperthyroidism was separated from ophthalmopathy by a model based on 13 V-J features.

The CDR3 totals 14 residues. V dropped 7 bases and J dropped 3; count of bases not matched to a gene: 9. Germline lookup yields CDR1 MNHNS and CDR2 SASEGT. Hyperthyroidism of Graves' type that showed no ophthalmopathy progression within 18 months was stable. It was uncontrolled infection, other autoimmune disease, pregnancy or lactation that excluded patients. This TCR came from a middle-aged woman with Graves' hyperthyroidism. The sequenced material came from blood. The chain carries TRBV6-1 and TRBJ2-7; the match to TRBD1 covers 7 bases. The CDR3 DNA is TGTGCCAGCAAGAGGGCACAGGGGTACTACGAGCAGTACTTC. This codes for CASKRAQGYYEQYF.